This TCR beta chain derives from a study of cytomegalovirus exposure and HLA in healthy donors (dated by TCRdb to the late 2010s). Concerning the study at large: According to an earlier analysis of 587 of the donors, 150 million to 200 million T cells yielded roughly 110 million unique TCR beta sequences and roughly 280 Gb of sequence data. Among roughly 400 genotyped donors of the cohort, an average of about 220,000 unique TCR beta nucleotide sequences was sequenced per donor, of which approximately 18% were non-productive. Because of strong linkage in the cohort, roughly five DR-DQ haplotypes were treated as single units for association and clustering. All discovery cohort repertoires had been generated on a single sequencing platform. In addition to the first cohort of approximately 650 subjects, a separate validation cohort of some 120 different subjects was used. The number of donors typed differed by locus, with about 629-630 for A, B, C, DRB1 and DQB1, around 500 for DQA1, 600 to 610 for DPA1, and about 450 for DPB1. To predict cytomegalovirus infection status, the study combined high-throughput TCR immunosequencing, statistical association of individual TCRs with disease status, and machine learning. Of the 300 to 400 genotyped donors, around 81% fell in the genetic ancestry cluster associated with self-reported Caucasian donors. Rather than drawing on any new phenotypic data, the later analysis identified candidate immune exposures from TCR beta sequences and the way those sequences occurred across donors. An early release that covered around 590 HLA-typed donors contained approximately 300 gigabases of sequencing data and 70 million to 100 million unique TCR sequences. The study used immunosequencing to profile the T cell repertoires of several hundred subjects and linked those repertoires to cytomegalovirus serostatus. A later analysis re-examined previously published TCR beta repertoires from about 700 donors and added high-resolution HLA genotyping to investigate patterns of TCR occurrence. A later genetic analysis took genome-wide SNP genotypes for about three fifths of the roughly 670 donors and used that subset as a discovery cohort. Donor age, sex, ethnicity and CMV serostatus were compiled alongside the repertoire data. An earlier analysis of 500 to 750 of the donors applied high-throughput TCR beta sequencing to assess whether each TCR beta V gene segment acted as functional or pseudogenic. HLA typing covered class I and class II loci at four-digit resolution. The study aimed to test whether cataloging public T cell receptors could reveal signatures of past pathogen exposure. What the authors observed across the whole study: A later analysis found that HLA-associated TCR beta chains were more clonally expanded and had lower generation probabilities than equally common non-associated chains. Three of the identified cytomegalovirus-associated TCR beta chains were confirmed in vitro to be specific for cytomegalovirus antigens. Immune exposure information for the cohort was limited to CMV serostatus. A further reported finding was that TCR beta sequences accurately predicted the HLA-A and HLA-B alleles for most subjects in the first cohort. Correlated functional status among segregating V segments might be attributable to linkage disequilibrium, but an unknown experimental factor could not be ruled out. In a later genetic analysis, a missense DCLRE1C variant was associated with V-gene and J-gene trimming of TCR beta chains, and the association was replicated in an independent cohort. A cluster of highly shared sequence variants was judged likely to be a technical artifact of the sequencing pipeline. Most CMV-associated TCR beta chains appeared to be HLA-restricted in a later analysis, and the HLA associations seemed to be driven largely by CMV exposure. Most TCR sequences were observed very rarely across donors, whereas some public TCRs were present in many individuals. The presence/absence analyses assumed that sequencing depth was roughly uniform across donors, and that assumption may not be true. Because some donors lacked HLA typing at each locus, the association tests relied only on the typed subset. Some 16 rarely observed V segments, including chromosome 9 orphons, were excluded from the earlier analysis of approximately 500 of the donors because counts were too low. A later analysis reported that several top co-occurrence clusters appeared linked to parvovirus B19, influenza, CMV and Epstein-Barr virus. Only TCR beta chains were sequenced in this cohort, and the absence of alpha or paired-chain data limited detectable features. In a later analysis, about 16,000 TCR beta sequences were associated with specific HLA alleles at a false discovery rate of 0.05. When HLA alleles, especially DR and DQ, strongly co-occurred, TCR associations were difficult to assign to individual alleles. Because the 87-base-pair reads could not distinguish some IMGT-functional V segments, including TRBV6-2 and TRBV6-3, those segments were excluded. A later analysis found that TCR association rates varied across HLA loci, with DRB1 alleles showing the most associated TCRs and HLA-C alleles the fewest. The study gave a list of 150 to 200 TCR beta chains associated with cytomegalovirus. Compared with the 666-donor mean, donors in an Asian-associated ancestry cluster had fewer N-insertions in productive TCRs, according to a later genetic analysis. According to the authors, the approach could potentially be generalized to other disease states and immunological phenotypes. Cytomegalovirus status was reported to be diagnosed by the classifier with high specificity and sensitivity in both the original and validation cohorts. Broadly in line with IMGT annotations, most TCR beta V segments showed up in productive rearrangements about 87% or about 30% of the time in an earlier analysis of a few hundred of the donors.

Concerning this clone itself: Its target antigen remains unknown. Per-base qualities were not stored, and no clone one base away is much larger.

The cohort was made up of about 670 healthy bone marrow donors. All cohort members were sampled while nominally healthy, although unrecorded immune exposures were likely present. The donor tested CMV seronegative, placing the donor among the roughly 400 seronegative members of the cohort. A peripheral blood sample was collected from each donor, and TCR beta sequencing was performed on peripheral blood mononuclear cells. The Qiagen DNeasy Blood Extraction Kit was used to extract genomic DNA from the blood cell samples. CDR1 and CDR2 are drawn from the germline V gene: MGHRA, YSYEKL. Including cysteine and phenylalanine, the CDR3 has 13 amino acids. The read is trimmed to its CDR3 DNA, 39 bases read in frame from base 1. Relative to germline, V is missing 4 bases and J is missing 15 bases, with 12 bases of the junction outside any gene match. The library was obtained by the immunoSEQ multiplex PCR assay. For the multiplex PCR, a mixture combining 60 forward primers for TCR Vbeta segments and 13 reverse primers for TCR Jbeta segments was used. The CDR3 region of rearranged TCR beta genes was amplified from genomic DNA with a multiplex PCR assay. On the Illumina HiSeq System, the amplified TCR beta libraries were sequenced as 87-base-pair reads. As for how the authors treated the data: Across the 670 or so repertoires, a later analysis counted tens of millions of unique TCR beta chains, roughly 11 million of which were shared by at least two donors. Raw reads were error-corrected and collapsed into unique sequences by a nearest-neighbor algorithm in which closely related sequences were merged to remove PCR and sequencing errors. CDR3 sequences were aligned to IMGT reference sequences to assign V, D and J gene segments. Each retained sequence needed at least a six-nucleotide match to both a V gene segment and a J gene segment. A rearrangement was called productive if the CDR3 had no stop codons and remained in frame with V and J, and every other rearrangement was called non-productive. Following IMGT convention, CDR3 was defined as the stretch from the second conserved V-encoded cysteine to the conserved J-encoded phenylalanine. Sequences without an unambiguous match to a single V gene segment were excluded from the earlier analysis of over 500 of the donors. An earlier analysis of under 750 of the donors called V segments functional above 56.7% productive rearrangements and segregating when the between-donor standard deviation exceeded 5%. A statistical classification framework was built to diagnose cytomegalovirus status from the catalog of TCR beta chain sequences. V and J gene assignment, in a later analysis, came from comparing TCR nucleotide sequences with IMGT/GENE-DB human TR gene sequences. Using the TCRdist pipeline, a later analysis assigned CDR3 sequences along with most-parsimonious VDJ recombination scenarios. In a later analysis, each TCR beta chain was defined by its CDR3 amino acid sequence together with its V-gene family, and reads without a unique V-gene family were excluded. In a later analysis, 500 to 650 highly shared, low-generation-probability nucleotide sequences were removed to address suspected cross-contamination and a sequencing artifact. A later analysis calculated a clonal expansion index for each public chain from normalized within-repertoire ranks of inferred template counts. A later analysis computed generation probabilities with a VDJ recombination model fitted to out-of-frame rearrangements, and checked the results against IGoR. A later analysis scored TCR-TCR, TCR-HLA and TCR-CMV co-occurrence with hypergeometric tests, applying a repertoire-size bias correction to TCR pairs. A later analysis estimated false discovery rates by permuting HLA or CMV assignments 20 times. A later analysis grouped co-occurring TCRs with DBSCAN, adding TCRdist sequence similarity when clustering within HLA-allele-positive subsets. Repertoires with fewer than 30,000 or more than 120,000 public chains were left out of co-occurrence clustering, as were four to six repertoires with anomalous nucleotide sharing. TCRdb holds this immuneACCESS table with in-frame rearrangements only. Some clones are missing; in checked studies, unresolved V genes explain under half, and the rest has no known cause. Clone size and V and J calls were adopted from that table, with D and trimming inferred from the DNA. The sample data list a few hundred thousand clones, and about 89% of these were observed just once. Clones ranked in the top ten supply approximately 1% of the sample.

Sequencing input: PBMCs. This receptor chain uses TRBV4-1 and TRBJ2-1; 7 junctional bases match TRBD2. This TCR was recovered from a woman in her late teens or twenties in good health and CMV-seronegative. In nucleotide form, the sequence is TGCGCCAGCAGCCCACCGGGACTACCGTTTCGGTTCTTC. This yields the protein CASSPPGLPFRFF.